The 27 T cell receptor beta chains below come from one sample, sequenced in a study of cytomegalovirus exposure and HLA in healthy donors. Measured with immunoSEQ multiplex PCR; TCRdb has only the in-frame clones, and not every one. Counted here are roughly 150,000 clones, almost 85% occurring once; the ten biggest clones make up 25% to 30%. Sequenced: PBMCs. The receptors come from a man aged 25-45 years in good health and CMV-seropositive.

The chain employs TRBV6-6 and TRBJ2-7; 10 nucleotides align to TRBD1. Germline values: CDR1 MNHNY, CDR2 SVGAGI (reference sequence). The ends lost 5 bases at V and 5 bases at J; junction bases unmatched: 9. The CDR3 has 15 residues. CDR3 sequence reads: CASSDPGQGSHEQYF. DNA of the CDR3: TGTGCCAGCAGTGACCCGGGACAGGGGTCCCACGAGCAGTACTTC.

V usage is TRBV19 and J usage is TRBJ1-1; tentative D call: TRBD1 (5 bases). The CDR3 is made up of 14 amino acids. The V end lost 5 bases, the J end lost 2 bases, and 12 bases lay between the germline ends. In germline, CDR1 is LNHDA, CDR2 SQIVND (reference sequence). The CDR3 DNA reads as TGTGCCAGTAGTTGGGAGGACACAAACACTGAAGCTTTCTTT. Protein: CASSWEDTNTEAFF.

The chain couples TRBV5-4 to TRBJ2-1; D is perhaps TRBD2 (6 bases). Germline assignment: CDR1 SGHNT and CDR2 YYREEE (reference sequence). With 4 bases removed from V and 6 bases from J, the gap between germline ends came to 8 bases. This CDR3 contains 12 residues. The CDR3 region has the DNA TGTGCCAGCAGCCGGAGGGGCAATGAGCAGTTCTTC. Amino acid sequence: CASSRRGNEQFF.

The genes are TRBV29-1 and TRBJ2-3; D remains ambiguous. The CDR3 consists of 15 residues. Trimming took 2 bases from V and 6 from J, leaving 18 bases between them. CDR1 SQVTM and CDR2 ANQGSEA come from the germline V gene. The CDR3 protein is CSVESGRQRADTQYF. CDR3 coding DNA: TGCAGCGTTGAATCTGGGCGTCAACGTGCGGATACGCAGTATTTT.

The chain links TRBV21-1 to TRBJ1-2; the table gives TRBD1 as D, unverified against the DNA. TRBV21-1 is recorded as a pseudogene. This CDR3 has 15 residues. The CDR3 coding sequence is TGTGCCAGCAGCCCGACAGGACAGACGGACTATGGCTACACCTTC. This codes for CASSPTGQTDYGYTF.

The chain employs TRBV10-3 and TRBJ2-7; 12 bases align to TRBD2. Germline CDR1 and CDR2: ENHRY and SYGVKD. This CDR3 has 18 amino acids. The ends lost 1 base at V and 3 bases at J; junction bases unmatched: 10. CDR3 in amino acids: CAISELVGLAGRHYEQYF. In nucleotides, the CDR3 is TGTGCCATCAGTGAGTTAGTTGGACTAGCGGGAAGACACTACGAGCAGTACTTC.

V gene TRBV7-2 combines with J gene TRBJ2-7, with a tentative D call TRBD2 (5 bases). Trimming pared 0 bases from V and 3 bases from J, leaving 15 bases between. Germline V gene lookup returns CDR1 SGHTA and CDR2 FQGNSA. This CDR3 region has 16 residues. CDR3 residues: CASSLARSAVGYEQYF. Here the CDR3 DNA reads TGTGCCAGCAGCTTAGCCCGTTCAGCGGTCGGCTACGAGCAGTACTTC.

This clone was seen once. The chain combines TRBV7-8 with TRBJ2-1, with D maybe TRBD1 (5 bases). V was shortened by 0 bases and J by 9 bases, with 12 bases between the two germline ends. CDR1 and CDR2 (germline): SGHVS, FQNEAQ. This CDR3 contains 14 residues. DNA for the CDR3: TGTGCCAGCAGCTTAGCGGGCAGGGCCTCTGAGCAGTTCTTC. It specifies CASSLAGRASEQFF.

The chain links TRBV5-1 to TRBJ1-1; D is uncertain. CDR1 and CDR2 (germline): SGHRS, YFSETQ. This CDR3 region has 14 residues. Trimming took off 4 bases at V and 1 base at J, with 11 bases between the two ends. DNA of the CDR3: TGCGCCAGCAGCCCCGGACTCACGAACACTGAAGCTTTCTTT. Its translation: CASSPGLTNTEAFF.

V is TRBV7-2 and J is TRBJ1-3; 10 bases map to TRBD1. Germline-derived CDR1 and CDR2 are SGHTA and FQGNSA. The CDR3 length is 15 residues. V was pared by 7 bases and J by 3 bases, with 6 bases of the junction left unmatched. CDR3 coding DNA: TGTGCCAGCAAGCGGACAGGGGGAATTGGAAACACCATATATTTT. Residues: CASKRTGGIGNTIYF.

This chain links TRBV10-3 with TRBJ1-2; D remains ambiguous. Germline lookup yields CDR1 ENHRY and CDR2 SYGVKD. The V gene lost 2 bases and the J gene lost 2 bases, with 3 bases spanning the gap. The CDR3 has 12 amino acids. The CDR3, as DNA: TGTGCCATCAGTGAGGGCAACTATGGCTACACCTTC. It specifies CAISEGNYGYTF.

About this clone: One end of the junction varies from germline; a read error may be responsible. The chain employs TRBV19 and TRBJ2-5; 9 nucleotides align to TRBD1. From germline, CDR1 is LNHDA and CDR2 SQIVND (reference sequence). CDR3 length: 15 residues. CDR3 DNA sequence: TGTGCCAGTAGCATAGGACAGGGGAGGGAAGAGACCCAGTACTTC. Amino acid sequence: CASSIGQGREETQYF.

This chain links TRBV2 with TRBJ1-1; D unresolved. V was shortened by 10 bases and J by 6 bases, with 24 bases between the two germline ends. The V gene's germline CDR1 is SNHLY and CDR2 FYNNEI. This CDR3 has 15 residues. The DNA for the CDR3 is TGTGCCACCAAGGCTCAAGGGAGCCTAAGCTCTGAAGCTTTCTTT. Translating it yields CATKAQGSLSSEAFF.

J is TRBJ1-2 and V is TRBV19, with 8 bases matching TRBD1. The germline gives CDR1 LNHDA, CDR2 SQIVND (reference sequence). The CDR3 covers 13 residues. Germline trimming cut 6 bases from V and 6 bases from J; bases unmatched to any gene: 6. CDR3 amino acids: CASRGSTGDGYTF. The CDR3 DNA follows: TGTGCCAGTAGGGGATCGACAGGGGATGGCTACACCTTC.

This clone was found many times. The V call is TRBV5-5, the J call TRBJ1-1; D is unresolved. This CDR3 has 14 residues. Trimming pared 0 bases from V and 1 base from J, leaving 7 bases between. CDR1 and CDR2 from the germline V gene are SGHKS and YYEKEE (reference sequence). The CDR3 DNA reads TGTGCCAGCAGCTTGGCGGCGGCGAACACTGAAGCTTTCTTT. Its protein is CASSLAAANTEAFF.

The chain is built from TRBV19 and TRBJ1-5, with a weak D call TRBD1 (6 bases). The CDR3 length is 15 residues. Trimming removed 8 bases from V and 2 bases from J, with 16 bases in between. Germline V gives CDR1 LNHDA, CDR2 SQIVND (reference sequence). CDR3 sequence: CASRGTQERNQPQHF. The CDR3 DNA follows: TGTGCCAGTCGAGGGACACAGGAGCGCAATCAGCCCCAGCATTTT.

CDR3 DNA sequence: TGCGCCAGCCGCGGGTATGTCGTACCGGGCTCCGGGGAGCTGTTTTTT. Protein product: CASRGYVVPGSGELFF. The chain links TRBV5-1 to TRBJ2-2, with TRBD2 as a possible D gene (5 bases). V dropped 7 bases and J dropped 6 bases, with 22 bases sitting between them. The CDR3 has 16 amino acids. The V gene's germline CDR1 is SGHRS and CDR2 YFSETQ.

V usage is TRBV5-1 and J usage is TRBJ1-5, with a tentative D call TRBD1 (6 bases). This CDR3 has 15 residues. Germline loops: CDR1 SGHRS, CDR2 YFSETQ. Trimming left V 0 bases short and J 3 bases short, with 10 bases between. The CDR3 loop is CASSLEGGNNQPQHF. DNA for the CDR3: TGCGCCAGCAGCTTGGAAGGGGGAAACAATCAGCCCCAGCATTTT. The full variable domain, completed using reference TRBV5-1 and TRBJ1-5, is KAGVTQTPRYLIKTRGQQVTLSCSPISGHRSVSWYQQTPGQGLQFLFEYFSETQRNKGNFPGRFSGRQFSNSRSEMNVSTLELGDSALYLCASSLEGGNNQPQHFGDGTRLSIL.

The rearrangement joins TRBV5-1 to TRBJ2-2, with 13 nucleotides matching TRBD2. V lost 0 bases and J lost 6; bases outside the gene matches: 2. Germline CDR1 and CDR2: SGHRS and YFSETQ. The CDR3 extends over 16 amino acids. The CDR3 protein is CASSLELAGGAGELFF. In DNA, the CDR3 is TGCGCCAGCAGCTTGGAACTAGCGGGAGGGGCCGGGGAGCTGTTTTTT.

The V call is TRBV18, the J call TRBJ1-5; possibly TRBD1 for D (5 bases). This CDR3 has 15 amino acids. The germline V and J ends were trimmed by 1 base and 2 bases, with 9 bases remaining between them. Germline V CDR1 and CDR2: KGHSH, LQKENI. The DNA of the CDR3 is TGTGCCAGCTCACCACGGGGGGTGGGCAATCAGCCCCAGCATTTT. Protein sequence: CASSPRGVGNQPQHF.

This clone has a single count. This chain's CDR3 is CASSLFGDEKLFF. In DNA, the CDR3 is TGTGCCAGCAGCTTGTTCGGTGATGAAAAACTGTTTTTT. The chain carries TRBV5-4 and TRBJ1-4; D ambiguous. The CDR3 extends over 13 amino acids. Germline V CDR1 and CDR2: SGHNT, YYREEE (reference sequence). The ends were cut back, 1 base at V and 6 bases at J, with 7 bases in the middle.

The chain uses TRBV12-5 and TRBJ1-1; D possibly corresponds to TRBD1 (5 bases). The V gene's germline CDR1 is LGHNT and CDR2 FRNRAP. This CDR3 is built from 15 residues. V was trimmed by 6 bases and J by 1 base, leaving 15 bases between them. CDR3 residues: CASGGPRVRNTEAFF. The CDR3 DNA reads TGTGCTAGTGGGGGTCCCAGGGTGAGGAACACTGAAGCTTTCTTT.

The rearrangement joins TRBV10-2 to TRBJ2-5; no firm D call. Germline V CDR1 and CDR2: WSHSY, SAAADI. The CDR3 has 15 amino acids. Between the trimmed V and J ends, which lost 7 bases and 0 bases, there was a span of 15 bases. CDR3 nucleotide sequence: TGCGCCAGCACCGTGAGAGCCCGGGACCAAGAGACCCAGTACTTC. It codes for CASTVRARDQETQYF.

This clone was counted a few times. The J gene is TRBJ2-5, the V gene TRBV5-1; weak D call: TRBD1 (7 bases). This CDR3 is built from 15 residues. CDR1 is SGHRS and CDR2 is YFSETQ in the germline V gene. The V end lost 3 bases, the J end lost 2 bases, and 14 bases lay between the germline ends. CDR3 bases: TGCGCCAGCAGCTGGGGGGACAGCGCACAAGAGACCCAGTACTTC. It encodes CASSWGDSAQETQYF.

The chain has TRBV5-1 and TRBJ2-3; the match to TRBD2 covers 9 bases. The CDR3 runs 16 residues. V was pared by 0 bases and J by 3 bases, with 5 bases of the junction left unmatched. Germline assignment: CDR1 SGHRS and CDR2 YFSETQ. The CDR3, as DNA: TGCGCCAGCAGCTTGGGACTAGCGGAAGGGACAGATACGCAGTATTTT. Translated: CASSLGLAEGTDTQYF.

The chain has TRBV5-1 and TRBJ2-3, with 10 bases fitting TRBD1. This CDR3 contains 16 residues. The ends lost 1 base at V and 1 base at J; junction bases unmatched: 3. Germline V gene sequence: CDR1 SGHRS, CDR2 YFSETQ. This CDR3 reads CASSLTGTGGTDTQYF. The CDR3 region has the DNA TGCGCCAGCAGCTTGACCGGGACAGGGGGCACAGATACGCAGTATTTT.

CDR3 sequence reads: CSVVWASQVTEAFF. Written as DNA, the CDR3 is TGCAGCGTTGTATGGGCTTCTCAGGTCACTGAAGCTTTCTTT. The chain has TRBV29-1 and TRBJ1-1; the D is unclear. Trimming removed 4 bases from V and 4 bases from J, with 16 bases in between. CDR3 length equals 14 residues. Germline V gene sequence: CDR1 SQVTM, CDR2 ANQGSEA.